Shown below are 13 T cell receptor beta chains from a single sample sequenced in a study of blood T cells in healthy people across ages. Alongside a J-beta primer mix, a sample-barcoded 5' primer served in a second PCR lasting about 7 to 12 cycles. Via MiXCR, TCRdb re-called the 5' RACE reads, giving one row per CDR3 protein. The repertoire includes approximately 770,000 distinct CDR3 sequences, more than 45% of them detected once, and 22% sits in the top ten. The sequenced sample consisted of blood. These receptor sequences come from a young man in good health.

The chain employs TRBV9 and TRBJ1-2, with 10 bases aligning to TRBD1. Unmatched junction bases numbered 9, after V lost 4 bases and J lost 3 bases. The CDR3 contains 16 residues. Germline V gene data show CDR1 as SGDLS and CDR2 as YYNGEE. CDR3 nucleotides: TGTGCCAGCAGCCCCGAGACAGGGGGCGTTGACTATGGCTACACCTTC. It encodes CASSPETGGVDYGYTF.

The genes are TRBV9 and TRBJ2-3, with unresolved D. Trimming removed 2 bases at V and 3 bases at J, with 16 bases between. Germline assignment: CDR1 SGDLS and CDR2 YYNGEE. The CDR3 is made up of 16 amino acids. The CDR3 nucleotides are TGTGCCAGCAGCGTCCTGGACCTACAAGGGACAGATACGCAGTATTTT. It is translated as CASSVLDLQGTDTQYF.

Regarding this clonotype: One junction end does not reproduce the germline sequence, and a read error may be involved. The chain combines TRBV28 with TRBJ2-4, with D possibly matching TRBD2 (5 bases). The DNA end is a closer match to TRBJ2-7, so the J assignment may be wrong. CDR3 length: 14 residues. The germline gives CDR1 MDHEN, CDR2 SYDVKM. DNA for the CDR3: TGTGCCGGCAGTTTGGGAATGAACGAGGGCGAGCAGTACTTC. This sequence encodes CAGSLGMNEGEQYF.

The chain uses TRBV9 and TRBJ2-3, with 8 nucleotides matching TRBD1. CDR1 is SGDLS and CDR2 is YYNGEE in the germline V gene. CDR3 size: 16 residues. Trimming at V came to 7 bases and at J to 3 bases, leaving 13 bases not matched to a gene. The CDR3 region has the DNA TGTGCCAGCTCGGCGGTCGGGCAGGGGGCTACAGATACGCAGTATTTT. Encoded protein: CASSAVGQGATDTQYF.

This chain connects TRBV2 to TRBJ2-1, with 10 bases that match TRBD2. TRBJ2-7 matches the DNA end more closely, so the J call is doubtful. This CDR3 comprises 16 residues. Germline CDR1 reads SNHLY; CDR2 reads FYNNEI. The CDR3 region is CASTMSSGGAYNEQYF. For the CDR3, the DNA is TGTGCCAGCACCATGAGCAGCGGGGGGGCCTACAATGAGCAGTACTTC.

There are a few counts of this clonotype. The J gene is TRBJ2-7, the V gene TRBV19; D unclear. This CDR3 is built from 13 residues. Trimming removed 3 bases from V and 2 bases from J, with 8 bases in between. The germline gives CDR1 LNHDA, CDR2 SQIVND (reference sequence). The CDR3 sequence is CASSIAQAYEQYF. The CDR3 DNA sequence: TGTGCCAGTAGTATCGCCCAGGCCTACGAGCAGTACTTC.

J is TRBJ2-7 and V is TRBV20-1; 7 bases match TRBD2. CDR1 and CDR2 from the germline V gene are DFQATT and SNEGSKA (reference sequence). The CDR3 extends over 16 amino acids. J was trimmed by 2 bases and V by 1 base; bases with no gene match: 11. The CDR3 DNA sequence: TGCAGTGCTAGAGTTGGGGAGGGAGCTAGTACCTACGAGCAGTACTTC. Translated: CSARVGEGASTYEQYF.

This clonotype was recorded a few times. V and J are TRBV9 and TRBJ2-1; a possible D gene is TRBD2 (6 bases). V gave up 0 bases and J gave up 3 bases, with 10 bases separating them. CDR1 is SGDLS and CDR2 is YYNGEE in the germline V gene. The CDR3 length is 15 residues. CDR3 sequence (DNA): TGTGCCAGCAGCGTAGTACTAGCAGACTACAATGAGCAGTTCTTC. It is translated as CASSVVLADYNEQFF.

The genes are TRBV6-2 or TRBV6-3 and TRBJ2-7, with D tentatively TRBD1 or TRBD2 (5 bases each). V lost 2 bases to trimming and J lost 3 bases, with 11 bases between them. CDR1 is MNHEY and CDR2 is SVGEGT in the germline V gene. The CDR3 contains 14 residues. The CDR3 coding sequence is TGTGCCAGCAGTTACGGGGGAAATCTCTACGAGCAGTACTTC. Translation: CASSYGGNLYEQYF.

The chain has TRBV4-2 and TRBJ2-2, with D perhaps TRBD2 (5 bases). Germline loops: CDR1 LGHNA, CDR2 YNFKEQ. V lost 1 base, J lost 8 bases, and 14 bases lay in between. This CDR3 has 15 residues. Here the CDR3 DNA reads TGTGCCAGCAGCCAAGTATCCGGGATCCTTGGGGAGCTGTTTTTT. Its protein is CASSQVSGILGELFF.

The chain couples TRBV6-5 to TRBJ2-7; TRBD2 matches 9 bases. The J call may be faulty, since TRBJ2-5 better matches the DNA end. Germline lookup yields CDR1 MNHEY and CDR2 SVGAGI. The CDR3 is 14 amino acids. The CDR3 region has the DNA TGTGCCAGCAGCCGGACTAGCGCGCTTGAGACCCAGTACTTC. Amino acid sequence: CASSRTSALETQYF.

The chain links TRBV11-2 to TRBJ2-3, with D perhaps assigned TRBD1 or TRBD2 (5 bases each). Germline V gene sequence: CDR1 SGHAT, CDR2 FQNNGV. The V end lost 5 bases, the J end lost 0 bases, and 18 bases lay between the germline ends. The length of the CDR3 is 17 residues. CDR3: CASSETLGPISTDTQYF. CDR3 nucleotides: TGTGCCAGCAGCGAAACCCTGGGACCAATTAGCACAGATACGCAGTATTTT.

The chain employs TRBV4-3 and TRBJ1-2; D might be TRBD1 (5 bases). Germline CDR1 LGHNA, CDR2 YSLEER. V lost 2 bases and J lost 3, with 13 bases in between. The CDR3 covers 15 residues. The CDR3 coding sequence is TGCGCCAGCAGCCAATTCGGGGGGATTGACTATGGCTACACCTTC. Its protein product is CASSQFGGIDYGYTF.